The source of this T cell receptor (beta chain) is a study of CD8+ T cells in alopecia areata. Study at large: Twice daily, treated patients received 5 to 10 mg of oral tofacitinib.

Sorting from PBMCs produced CD4+ and CD8+ T cells. With respect to this clone: Its antigen is as yet unknown. This sample also contains other DNA sequences that code for the same CDR3.

General study results and limits: Affected scalp, especially in alopecia totalis/universalis, had a higher clonality than normal scalp did.

The CDR3 is 13 residues long. V dropped 0 bases and J dropped 0 bases, with 3 bases sitting between them. Germline values: CDR1 SGHRS, CDR2 YFSETQ. Extraction of RNA preceded its reverse transcription into cDNA, which served as the sequencing template. Sequencing was performed with immunoSEQ multiplex PCR; in TCRdb, only in-frame clones are kept and a portion is missing. The table has about 150,000 clones, around 47% seen once. Sequencing was performed on CD4+ T cells sorted from blood. V usage is TRBV5-1 and J usage is TRBJ2-5; D remains ambiguous. This clonotype was sampled from a human donor with alopecia areata. The CDR3 region is CASSLGYQETQYF. For the CDR3, the DNA is TGCGCCAGCAGCTTGGGGTACCAAGAGACCCAGTACTTC.